Each of the 21 T cell receptor beta chains below was sequenced from the same sample in a study of CD4 T cells in relation to SARS-CoV-2 and coronaviruses. CD4+ T cells from unexposed donors were obtained before the COVID-19 pandemic (2011-2018). The cells were cultured for about ten days before CD4+ T cells were isolated. Their antigen targets remain unknown. Data came from immunoSEQ multiplex PCR; TCRdb stores just in-frame clones and leaves some out. The table records tens of thousands of clones, about 75% of them present only once. The sample taken for sequencing was CD4+ T cells from PBMCs, cultured in vitro. These TCRs come from a human donor in good health.

The rearrangement joins TRBV19 to TRBJ1-5, with D maybe TRBD1 (5 bases). From germline, CDR1 is LNHDA and CDR2 SQIVND (reference sequence). The ends were cut back, 5 bases at V and 4 bases at J, with 18 bases in the middle. CDR3 length: 16 amino acids. The CDR3 sequence: CASSGWVAGINQPQHF. CDR3 DNA sequence: TGTGCCAGTAGTGGCTGGGTGGCAGGGATTAATCAGCCCCAGCATTTT.

This rearrangement joins TRBV5-1 to TRBJ2-1, with 9 nucleotides matching TRBD2. Germline trimming cut 1 base from V and 2 bases from J; bases unmatched to any gene: 7. The germline V gene encodes CDR1 SGHRS and CDR2 YFSETQ. The CDR3 covers 17 residues. The CDR3 region is CASSLSPSGTTYNEQFF. The DNA of the CDR3 is TGCGCCAGCAGCTTGAGCCCTAGCGGGACAACCTACAATGAGCAGTTCTTC.

The chain recombines TRBV27 with TRBJ2-7; no definite D call. Germline CDR1 MNHEY, CDR2 SMNVEV (reference sequence). The length of the CDR3 is 16 residues. V was shortened by 6 bases and J by 2 bases, with 20 bases between the two germline ends. The CDR3 DNA sequence: TGTGCCAGCAGCCCGATGGGCCCCGGCGGTGCCTACGAGCAGTACTTC. Amino acid sequence: CASSPMGPGGAYEQYF.

The V gene is TRBV28, the J gene TRBJ2-5, with a weak D call TRBD2 (6 bases). V lost 5 bases and J 2 bases, leaving 21 bases between the germline ends. The V gene's germline CDR1 is MDHEN and CDR2 SYDVKM. The CDR3 has 17 residues. The CDR3 loop is CASSIHPTAGSQETQYF. For the CDR3, the DNA is TGTGCCAGCAGTATTCACCCGACAGCGGGTAGTCAAGAGACCCAGTACTTC.

The chain links TRBV3-1 (or the pseudogene TRBV3-2) to TRBJ1-2; D not certain. CDR1 LGHDT and CDR2 YNNKEL come from the germline V gene (reference sequence). Trimming left V 0 bases short and J 4 bases short, with 9 bases between. The CDR3 sequence is 14 residues long. In nucleotides, the CDR3 is TGTGCCAGCAGCCAAGAAAGCAGTTCCTATGGCTACACCTTC. Translating gives CASSQESSSYGYTF.

The rearrangement links TRBV19 to TRBJ1-5; TRBD1 matches at 9 bases. The CDR3 has 14 residues. Germline CDR1 is LNHDA and CDR2 is SQIVND (reference sequence). V trimming: 5 bases; J trimming: 4 bases; junction bases outside the gene matches: 3. The CDR3 is CASSPGQGNQPQHF. The CDR3 DNA follows: TGTGCCAGTAGTCCCGGACAGGGGAATCAGCCCCAGCATTTT.

V gene TRBV5-5 combines with J gene TRBJ1-4; D gene unclear. The V gene lost 2 bases and the J gene lost 0 bases, with 14 bases spanning the gap. There are 17 residues in the CDR3. The germline V gene encodes CDR1 SGHKS and CDR2 YYEKEE (reference sequence). In nucleotides, the CDR3 is TGTGCCAGCAGCTTTCGGGTACAGCTAGCAACTAATGAAAAACTGTTTTTT. This sequence encodes CASSFRVQLATNEKLFF.

The table lists this clone with a count of one. The V gene is TRBV2, the J gene TRBJ2-5, with 7 bases fitting TRBD1. The V gene's germline CDR1 is SNHLY and CDR2 FYNNEI. The CDR3 length is 14 residues. V shed 7 bases, J shed 1 base, and the junction held 6 bases outside the gene matches. The CDR3 bases are TGTGCCAGCACCATCCGGGACAGCCAAGAGACCCAGTACTTC. This translates into CASTIRDSQETQYF.

This chain links TRBV19 with TRBJ2-7, with TRBD2 matching over 10 bases. V dropped 5 bases and J dropped 3; count of bases not matched to a gene: 7. This CDR3 is built from 15 residues. Germline V CDR1 and CDR2: LNHDA, SQIVND (reference sequence). The DNA of the CDR3 is TGTGCCAGTAGTCTTCTAGCGGGGGACCACTACGAGCAGTACTTC. As protein: CASSLLAGDHYEQYF.

The chain employs TRBV19 and TRBJ2-5, with 9 bases aligning to TRBD2. The CDR3 consists of 14 residues. CDR1 is LNHDA, CDR2 SQIVND, per germline (reference sequence). The trim removed 6 bases at V and 4 bases at J, leaving 6 bases unmatched. The CDR3 spells CASSPSGIPETQYF. The CDR3 coding sequence is TGTGCCAGTAGCCCTAGCGGGATCCCAGAGACCCAGTACTTC.

This sequence joins TRBV7-3 and TRBJ2-5; 10 nucleotides align to TRBD1. The trim removed 6 bases at V and 3 bases at J, leaving 7 bases unmatched. The germline V gene encodes CDR1 SGHTA and CDR2 FQGTGA. The CDR3 length is 15 residues. The CDR3 DNA sequence: TGTGCCAGCAGTTCACCCGGGACAGGGGAAGAGACCCAGTACTTC. This codes for CASSSPGTGEETQYF.

This chain uses TRBV5-1 with TRBJ2-3, with D possibly called TRBD1 or TRBD2 (5 bases each). The germline CDR1 and CDR2 sequences are SGHRS and YFSETQ. There are 14 residues in the CDR3. V lost 3 bases, J lost 3 bases, and 11 bases lay in between. The CDR3 sequence: CASSWDGTTDTQYF. CDR3 in DNA: TGCGCCAGCAGCTGGGACGGCACAACAGATACGCAGTATTTT.

The chain employs TRBV9 and TRBJ2-7; 9 bases are a match to TRBD2. With V trimmed by 7 bases and J by 4 bases, 12 bases remained unmatched. The length of the CDR3 is 15 residues. The germline gives CDR1 SGDLS, CDR2 YYNGEE. The CDR3 region has the DNA TGTGCCAGCGGTTCGGGTAGCGGGAGTATGTACGAGCAGTACTTC. Translating it yields CASGSGSGSMYEQYF. Together with reference TRBV9 and TRBJ2-7, the CDR3 gives the full variable domain: DSGVTQTPKHLITATGQRVTLRCSPRSGDLSVYWYQQSLDQGLQFLIQYYNGEERAKGNILERFSAQQFPDLHSELNLSSLELGDSALYFCASGSGSGSMYEQYFGPGTRLTVT.

The CDR3 region has the DNA TGTGCCAGCTCACCACCAGGTACCTACGAGCAGTACTTC. It codes for CASSPPGTYEQYF. The chain employs TRBV18 and TRBJ2-7; no firm D call. The CDR3 is made up of 13 amino acids. In germline, CDR1 is KGHSH, CDR2 LQKENI. Trimming stripped 0 bases from V and 2 bases from J, with 5 bases between.

This rearrangement joins TRBV3-1 (or the pseudogene TRBV3-2) to TRBJ2-3; unclear D gene. With 5 bases removed from V and 0 bases from J, the gap between germline ends came to 9 bases. Germline V CDR1 and CDR2: LGHDT, YNNKEL (reference sequence). CDR3 length: 14 residues. DNA of the CDR3: TGTGCCAGCAGCACCACCCTCAGCACAGATACGCAGTATTTT. It yields the protein CASSTTLSTDTQYF.

V and J are TRBV30 and TRBJ1-5; D is perhaps TRBD1 (5 bases). The germline V and J ends were trimmed by 2 bases and 4 bases, with 9 bases remaining between them. Germline assignment: CDR1 GTSNPN and CDR2 SVGIG (reference sequence). This CDR3 comprises 13 residues. The CDR3 is CAWSMRGNQPQHF. CDR3 coding DNA: TGTGCCTGGAGTATGAGGGGAAATCAGCCCCAGCATTTT.

The chain uses TRBV14 and TRBJ2-7, with D maybe TRBD1 (5 bases). This CDR3 region has 15 residues. Between the trimmed V and J ends, which lost 1 base and 2 bases, there was a span of 12 bases. The germline V gene encodes CDR1 SGHDN and CDR2 FVKESK. CDR3 sequence (DNA): TGTGCCAGCAGCCAAGTGTCAGGGATTCCCTACGAGCAGTACTTC. Its protein product is CASSQVSGIPYEQYF.

The chain joins TRBV28 to TRBJ2-7; D might be TRBD2 (6 bases). The CDR3 has 12 amino acids. V lost 6 bases and J 6 bases, leaving 12 bases between the germline ends. Germline CDR1 reads MDHEN; CDR2 reads SYDVKM. In DNA form, the CDR3 reads TGTGCCAGCAGCCTAACTAGCCGCGAGCAGTACTTC. Translation: CASSLTSREQYF.

This rearrangement joins TRBV3-1 (or the pseudogene TRBV3-2) to TRBJ2-1; TRBD2 matches at 13 bases. The ends lost 3 bases at V and 10 bases at J; junction bases unmatched: 6. Per the germline V gene, CDR1 is LGHDT and CDR2 is YNNKEL (reference sequence). The CDR3 has 15 amino acids. The CDR3 sequence is CASSHGLAGAGEQFF. The CDR3 DNA reads TGTGCCAGCAGCCACGGACTAGCGGGAGCAGGCGAGCAGTTCTTC.

This chain connects TRBV6-5 to TRBJ1-6; D call uncertain. V shed 5 bases and J shed 0 bases, with 8 bases lying between them. This CDR3 is built from 15 residues. Germline loops: CDR1 MNHEY, CDR2 SVGAGI. This chain's CDR3 is CASSQISSYNSPLHF. In DNA form, the CDR3 reads TGTGCCAGCAGTCAGATCAGCTCCTATAATTCACCCCTCCACTTT.

This sequence joins TRBV6-5 and TRBJ2-5; D remains ambiguous. V was cut by 6 bases and J by 2 bases, with 13 bases left in between. CDR3 length equals 14 residues. CDR1 and CDR2 (germline): MNHEY, SVGAGI. The CDR3 reads CASRNGLLQETQYF. CDR3 sequence (DNA): TGTGCCAGCAGAAACGGGTTGCTTCAAGAGACCCAGTACTTC.